This T cell receptor (beta chain) was captured in a study of T cells after yellow fever vaccination. Trimming removed 1 base from V and 4 bases from J, with 10 bases in between. Germline V gene lookup returns CDR1 SGHTA and CDR2 FQGNSA. CDR3 length: 14 residues. Study-level findings and limits: Peaking on day 5 versus 15, the secondary response was faster but weaker. Post-booster samples contained most primary-vaccination clones (nearly 98% CD4, about 90% CD8).

TCR cDNA, made by 5'RACE template switching, carried an added universal primer site and UMIs. TCRdb fed the 5' RACE reads into MiXCR, producing one record per CDR3 protein. The sample gives a few hundred thousand distinct CDR3 sequences, about 19% of which show up once; over 15% is in the top ten. This clonotype has ten or more counts. Its antigen is still unknown. The specimen was PBMCs, collected before the yellow fever booster vaccination. This receptor was identified in a man between 18 and 29 years old who received the YFV17D yellow fever vaccine. The rearrangement uses TRBV7-2 and TRBJ1-2; D ambiguous. CDR3 DNA sequence: TGTGCCAGCAGCTTAGGTGGCAGGTTCTATGGCTACACCTTC. It specifies CASSLGGRFYGYTF.